The present TCR beta chain was sequenced within a study of blood T cell repertoires in COVID-19. Grouping used clinical history reported by participants in a survey and questionnaire. Among Cohort 3 donors, those recovered had two negative PCRs, clearance, or symptom resolution. V was cut by 0 bases and J by 2 bases, with 11 bases left in between. The V gene's germline CDR1 is SGHNT and CDR2 YENEEA. The CDR3 sequence is 15 residues long. In the authors' methods: Nucleated cell counts were estimated from reference gene primer amplification. This table comes from immunoSEQ multiplex PCR, and its TCRdb copy is limited to in-frame clones, with some not included. That table gives V, J and clone size, and the DNA gave D and trimming. The table has roughly 68,000 clones, 88% seen once.

The specimen sequenced was PBMCs or T cells enriched from blood (not recorded which). The chain joins TRBV11-3 to TRBJ2-7; D perhaps matches TRBD1 (7 bases). The sequence was collected from a woman between 40 and 50 years old who had recovered from COVID-19. CDR3 sequence reads: CASSLEGRGAYEQYF. The CDR3 nucleotides are TGTGCCAGCAGCTTAGAGGGCAGGGGGGCCTACGAGCAGTACTTC.